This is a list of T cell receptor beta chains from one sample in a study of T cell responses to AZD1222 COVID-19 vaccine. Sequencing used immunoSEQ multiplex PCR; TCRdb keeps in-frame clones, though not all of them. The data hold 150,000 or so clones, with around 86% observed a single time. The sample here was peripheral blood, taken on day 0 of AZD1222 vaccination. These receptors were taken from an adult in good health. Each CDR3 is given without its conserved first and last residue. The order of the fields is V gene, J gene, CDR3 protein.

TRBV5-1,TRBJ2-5,ASSFVGQGETQY
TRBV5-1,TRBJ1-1,ASRMNTEAF
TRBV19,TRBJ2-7,ASSMRGAQSTYEQY
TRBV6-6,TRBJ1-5,ASSQGQGPQH
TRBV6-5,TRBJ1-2,ASSYSRAKLDGYT
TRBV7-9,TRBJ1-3,ASSSRGRENTIY
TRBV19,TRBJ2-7,ASRWNRQGAYEQY
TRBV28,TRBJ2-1,ASSPLLAGGPEQF
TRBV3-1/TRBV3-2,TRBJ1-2,ASSLQGGGYT
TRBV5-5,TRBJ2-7,ASSLGVSYEQY
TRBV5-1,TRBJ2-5,ASSSGQGAETQY
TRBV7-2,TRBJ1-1,ASIEYRGTEAF
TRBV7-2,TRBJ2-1,ASSPGRRIVYDEQF
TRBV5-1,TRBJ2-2,ASKAQQNTGELF
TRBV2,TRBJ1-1,ASSRGDTEAF
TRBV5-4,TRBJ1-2,ASSLAGTGYGYT
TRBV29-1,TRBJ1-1,SARDGIRAF
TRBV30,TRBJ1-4,ACSTGVTNEKLF
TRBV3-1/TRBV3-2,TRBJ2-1,ASSQRQGHEQF
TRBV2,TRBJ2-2,AGGYGGGANTGELF
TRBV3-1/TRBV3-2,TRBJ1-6,ASSPRVAGACRVYNSPLH
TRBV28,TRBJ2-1,ASSSRLAGGF
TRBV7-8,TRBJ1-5,ASSRVVINQPQH
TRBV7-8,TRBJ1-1,ASSVRQGNTEAF
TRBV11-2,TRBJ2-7,ASSLTGESYEQY
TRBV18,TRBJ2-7,ASSPPSGQGIRGAEQY
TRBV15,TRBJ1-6,ATSRDSGNTAYNSPLH
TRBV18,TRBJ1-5,ASSPSRSPDNQPQH
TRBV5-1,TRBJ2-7,ASSLAGIEQY
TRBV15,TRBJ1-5,ATSGEGGYQPQH
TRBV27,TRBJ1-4,ASRETGIYEKLF
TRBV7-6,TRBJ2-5,ASSLVRQSFYQETQY
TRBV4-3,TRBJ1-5,ASSQGQGAQPQH
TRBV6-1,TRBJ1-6,ASSERSTGPNSPLH
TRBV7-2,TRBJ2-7,ASLLGIGAYEQY
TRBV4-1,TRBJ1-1,ASSLYDTLGTEAF
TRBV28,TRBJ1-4,ASLGTGAEKLF
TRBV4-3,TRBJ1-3,ASSQVYPGGVSGNTIY
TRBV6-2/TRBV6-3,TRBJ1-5,ASSIRTLNQPQH
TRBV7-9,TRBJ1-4,ASSLDLQEGVNEKLF
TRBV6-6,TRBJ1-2,ASSRQGTSSYGYT
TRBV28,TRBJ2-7,ASIGLAGDSSDLTYEQY
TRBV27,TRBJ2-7,ASSLSRGPYEQY
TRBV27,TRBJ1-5,ASSLRGSYGVQPQH
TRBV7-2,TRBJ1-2,ASSHRGARSNPYGYT
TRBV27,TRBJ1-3,ASSSRSSGNTIY
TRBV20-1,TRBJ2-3,SASDRLEKTDTQY
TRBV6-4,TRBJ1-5,ASSPGSAGGNQPQH